A single sample is the source of the 12 T cell receptor beta chains below, sequenced in a study of T-cell reconstitution after alpha-beta-depleted transplantation in children. A library of TCRbeta sequences, prepared with unique molecular identifiers, was generated. Via MiXCR, TCRdb re-called the PCR reads, giving one row per CDR3 protein. The table includes about 290,000 distinct CDR3 sequences, 10% detected once. The sample in question was PBMCs, obtained before TCRalphabeta/CD19-depleted stem cell transplant. Receptors were obtained from a boy younger than two with acute myeloid leukemia, due to receive a stem cell transplant.

As regards this clonotype: One base away lies a much larger clone, so this may be a sequencing read error. This chain uses TRBV7-6 with TRBJ2-7, with D perhaps assigned TRBD1 or TRBD2 (5 bases each). Trimming removed 4 bases at V and 5 bases at J, with 18 bases between. The germline V gene encodes CDR1 SGHVS and CDR2 FNYEAQ. CDR3 length: 15 amino acids. In DNA, the CDR3 is TGTGCCAGCAGCTGGGGACGGCCGAACACCAACGAGCAGTACTTC. Encoded protein: CASSWGRPNTNEQYF.

This clonotype appeared many times. The chain joins TRBV24-1 to TRBJ1-4; 7 bases fit TRBD1. CDR1 is KGHDR, CDR2 SFDVKD, per germline. V gave up 5 bases and J gave up 7 bases; unmatched junction bases: 21. CDR3 length equals 19 residues. The chain's CDR3 is CATSGGDIDGGGATEKLFF. The DNA of the CDR3 is TGTGCCACCAGTGGAGGGGACATTGACGGAGGGGGCGCAACTGAAAAACTGTTTTTT.

This clonotype has at least ten counts. The rearrangement uses TRBV28 and TRBJ2-2, with D possibly being TRBD2 (6 bases). From germline, CDR1 is MDHEN and CDR2 SYDVKM. V shed 8 bases and J shed 1 base, with 14 bases lying between them. There are 15 residues in the CDR3. CDR3 protein: CASLPGRLNTGELFF. The CDR3 bases are TGTGCCAGCTTACCGGGGAGGCTGAACACCGGGGAGCTGTTTTTT.

This clonotype was seen many times. This rearrangement joins TRBV27 to TRBJ2-7; 11 bases line up with TRBD2. From germline, CDR1 is MNHEY and CDR2 SMNVEV (reference sequence). The CDR3 has 15 residues. V dropped 5 bases and J dropped 2; count of bases not matched to a gene: 5. CDR3 in DNA: TGTGCCAGCAGTCTCCGACTAGCGGGGACCTACGAGCAGTACTTC. This gives the protein CASSLRLAGTYEQYF.

There are a few counts of this clonotype. The chain couples TRBV12-3 or TRBV12-4 to TRBJ1-5, with 10 bases fitting TRBD1. The CDR3 length is 15 residues. With V trimmed by 5 bases and J by 3 bases, 4 bases remained unmatched. Written as DNA, the CDR3 is TGTGCCAGCAGTGGGGACAGGGGTGCCAATCAGCCCCAGCATTTT. Protein product: CASSGDRGANQPQHF.

This clonotype was seen at least ten times. The V gene is TRBV24-1, the J gene TRBJ2-6; TRBD1 or TRBD2 may be the D gene (5 bases each). In germline, CDR1 is KGHDR, CDR2 SFDVKD. V shed 11 bases and J shed 2 bases, with 9 bases lying between them. The CDR3 runs 13 residues. CDR3 residues: CAIQGPGANVLTF. The CDR3 nucleotides are TGTGCCATCCAGGGACCTGGGGCCAACGTCCTGACTTTC.

This clonotype was seen repeatedly, ten times or more. The rearrangement links TRBV12-3 or TRBV12-4 to TRBJ2-7, with TRBD1 matching 9 bases. Germline trimming cut 5 bases from V and 5 bases from J; bases unmatched to any gene: 10. This CDR3 has 15 residues. The CDR3 spells CASSHPPGQGNEQYF. The CDR3 nucleotides read TGTGCCAGCAGTCACCCCCCGGGACAGGGCAACGAGCAGTACTTC.

The chain uses TRBV2 and TRBJ2-7; D is unclear. The germline V and J ends were trimmed by 6 bases and 0 bases, with 12 bases remaining between them. Germline values: CDR1 SNHLY, CDR2 FYNNEI. The CDR3 covers 14 residues. CDR3 sequence: CASRGTWSSYEQYF. DNA for the CDR3: TGTGCCAGCAGGGGAACTTGGAGCTCCTACGAGCAGTACTTC.

This clonotype has at least ten counts. The junction departs from germline at one end; a sequencing error may be responsible. The gene calls are TRBV19 and TRBJ2-7; D call uncertain. CDR1 and CDR2 (germline): LNHDA, SQIVND (reference sequence). This CDR3 is built from 11 residues. For the CDR3, the DNA is TGCGCCAGCAGCAACTACTACGAGCAGTACTTC. It specifies CASSNYYEQYF.

This clonotype was counted only a few times. This chain joins TRBV29-1 and TRBJ1-4; 8 bases align to TRBD1. Germline CDR1 reads SQVTM; CDR2 reads ANQGSEA. Trimming cost V 5 bases and J 7 bases; bases outside gene matches: 9. The CDR3 is 14 residues long. The CDR3 here is CSVLGQGRTEKLFF. The CDR3 nucleotides read TGCAGCGTTCTTGGACAGGGTAGGACTGAAAAACTGTTTTTT.

This clonotype was observed many times. CDR3 DNA sequence: TGTGCCAGCTCACCATTGGGACTAGCGGATCAGTATTTT. This codes for CASSPLGLADQYF. The chain uses TRBV18 and TRBJ2-3; 11 bases fit TRBD2. Germline V lookup: CDR1 KGHSH, CDR2 LQKENI. This CDR3 is 13 amino acids long. Trimming cost V 2 bases and J 12 bases; bases outside gene matches: 4.

Ten or more counts support this clonotype. Here the CDR3 DNA reads TGTGCCAGCAGTTTGGGCCGGGGGGAAAAGTACTTC. It translates to CASSLGRGEKYF. The rearrangement links TRBV28 to TRBJ2-7; 7 bases are a match to TRBD2. Trimming cost V 3 bases and J 11 bases; bases outside gene matches: 7. Germline loops: CDR1 MDHEN, CDR2 SYDVKM. The length of the CDR3 is 12 residues.